The clone carrying this TCR beta chain showed up many times. What it binds is unknown. This entry comes from a study of T cell repertoires in cytomegalovirus infection. In the study overall: CMV epitopes in the study were HLA-C-restricted (recently identified) and HLA-B-restricted (well studied). Both CMV infection and a matching HLA type were indicated by public TCR beta signatures. General observations from the study: Totalled public TCR beta family frequency picked out people who carried CMV plus the relevant HLA. The ex vivo response was dominated by HLA-C-restricted CMV-specific TCR beta clonotypes.

TCRdb passed the reads through MiXCR, listing each CDR3 protein once. The sample records about 85,000 distinct CDR3 sequences, more than 40% being singletons. Per the germline V gene, CDR1 is SGHVS and CDR2 is FQNEAQ. Germline trimming cut 3 bases from V and 4 bases from J; bases unmatched to any gene: 13. This CDR3 has 17 amino acids. This chain uses TRBV7-8 with TRBJ1-1, with 8 bases matching TRBD1. The material was CD8+ T cells from cultured PBMCs, obtained from culture after CMV antigen stimulation. The sequence was obtained from a human donor in good health (CMV status not recorded). Some clones in this sample may be carry-over from other donors' samples. The CDR3 DNA reads as TGTGCCAGCAGCTTTCCTTCCCAGGGGGCAATTCGCACTGAAGCTTTCTTT. Translation: CASSFPSQGAIRTEAFF. Supplemented by reference TRBV7-8 and TRBJ1-1, the full variable domain reads GAGVSQSPRYKVAKRGQDVALRCDPISGHVSLFWYQQALGQGPEFLTYFQNEAQLDKSGLPSDRFFAERPEGSVSTLKIQRTQQEDSAVYLCASSFPSQGAIRTEAFFGQGTRLTVV.